The 5 T cell receptor beta chains below all came from one sample that was sequenced in a study of control samples from healthy donors and cancer patients. Here immunoSEQ multiplex PCR was the method, and the copy in TCRdb shows in-frame clones only, minus some. This sample has 150,000 to 200,000 clones, with about 91% found just once. Sequences were obtained from blood. Every receptor here comes from a man aged 18 to 30 in good health.

V is TRBV4-3 and J is TRBJ2-2; D might be TRBD2 (5 bases). The CDR3 sequence is 16 residues long. Germline V gene sequence: CDR1 LGHNA, CDR2 YSLEER. V dropped 1 base and J dropped 1 base, with 10 bases sitting between them. CDR3 in DNA: TGCGCCAGCAGCCAAGTCCTAGCCATGAACACCGGGGAGCTGTTTTTT. Amino acid sequence: CASSQVLAMNTGELFF.

The J gene is TRBJ2-7, the V gene TRBV28; D might be TRBD1 (6 bases). Per germline, CDR1 MDHEN and CDR2 SYDVKM. Trimming removed 8 bases from V and 3 bases from J, with 17 bases in between. The CDR3 contains 14 residues. CDR3 sequence reads: CASLGRTAHYEQYF. The CDR3 DNA reads as TGTGCCAGCCTGGGTCGGACAGCACACTACGAGCAGTACTTC.

The gene calls are TRBV27 and TRBJ1-2; maybe TRBD1 (5 bases). The V and J ends lost 2 bases and 3 bases respectively, with 7 bases between them. The V gene's germline CDR1 is MNHEY and CDR2 SMNVEV (reference sequence). The CDR3 contains 13 residues. The DNA of the CDR3 is TGTGCCAGCAGTTTACAAGGGGACTATGGCTACACCTTC. This gives the protein CASSLQGDYGYTF.

The chain has TRBV7-9 and TRBJ2-2; 7 nucleotides match TRBD1. Trimming cost V 0 bases and J 6 bases; bases outside gene matches: 1. CDR1 SEHNR and CDR2 FQNEAQ come from the germline V gene (reference sequence). The CDR3 covers 14 residues. The CDR3 coding sequence is TGTGCCAGCAGCTTAGCACAGGGGCCCGGGGAGCTGTTTTTT. It yields the protein CASSLAQGPGELFF.

The J gene is TRBJ2-7, the V gene TRBV29-1; tentative D call: TRBD1 (5 bases). There are 13 residues in the CDR3. Germline values: CDR1 SQVTM, CDR2 ANQGSEA. Trimming stripped 0 bases from V and 2 bases from J, with 8 bases between. CDR3 region: CSVEDQGAYEQYF. Here the CDR3 DNA reads TGCAGCGTTGAAGATCAGGGTGCCTACGAGCAGTACTTC.